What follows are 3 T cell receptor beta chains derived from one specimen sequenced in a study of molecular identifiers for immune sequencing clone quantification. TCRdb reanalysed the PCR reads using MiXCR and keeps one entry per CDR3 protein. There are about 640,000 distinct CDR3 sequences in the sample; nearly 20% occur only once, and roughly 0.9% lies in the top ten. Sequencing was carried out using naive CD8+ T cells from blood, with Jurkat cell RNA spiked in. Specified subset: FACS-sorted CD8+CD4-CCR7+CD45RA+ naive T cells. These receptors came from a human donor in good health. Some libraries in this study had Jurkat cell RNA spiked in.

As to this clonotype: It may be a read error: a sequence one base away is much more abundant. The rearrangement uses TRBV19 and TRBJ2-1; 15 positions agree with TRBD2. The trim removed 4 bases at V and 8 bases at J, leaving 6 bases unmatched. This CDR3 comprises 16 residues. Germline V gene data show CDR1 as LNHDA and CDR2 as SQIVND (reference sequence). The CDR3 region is CASSSRTSGRVDEQFF. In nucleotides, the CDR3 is TGTGCCAGTAGTAGCAGGACTAGCGGGAGGGTGGATGAGCAGTTCTTC. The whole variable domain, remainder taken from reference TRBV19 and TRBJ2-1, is DGGITQSPKYLFRKEGQNVTLSCEQNLNHDAMYWYRQDPGQGLRLIYYSQIVNDFQKGDIAEGYSVSREKKESFPLTVTSAQKNPTAFYLCASSSRTSGRVDEQFFGPGTRLTVL.

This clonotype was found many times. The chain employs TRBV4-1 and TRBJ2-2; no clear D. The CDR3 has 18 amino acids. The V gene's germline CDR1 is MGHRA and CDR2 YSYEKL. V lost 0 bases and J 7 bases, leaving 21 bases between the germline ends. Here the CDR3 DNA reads TGCGCCAGCAGCCAAGATTTTGTGCAGATACCCCACCACGGGGAGCTGTTTTTT. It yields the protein CASSQDFVQIPHHGELFF.

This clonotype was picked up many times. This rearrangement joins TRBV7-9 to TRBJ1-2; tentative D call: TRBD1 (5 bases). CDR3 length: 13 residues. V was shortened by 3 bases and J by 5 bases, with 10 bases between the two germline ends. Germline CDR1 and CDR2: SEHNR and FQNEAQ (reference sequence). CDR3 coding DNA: TGTGCCAGCAGCTTTGAGGGACTTTATGGCTACACCTTC. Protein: CASSFEGLYGYTF.